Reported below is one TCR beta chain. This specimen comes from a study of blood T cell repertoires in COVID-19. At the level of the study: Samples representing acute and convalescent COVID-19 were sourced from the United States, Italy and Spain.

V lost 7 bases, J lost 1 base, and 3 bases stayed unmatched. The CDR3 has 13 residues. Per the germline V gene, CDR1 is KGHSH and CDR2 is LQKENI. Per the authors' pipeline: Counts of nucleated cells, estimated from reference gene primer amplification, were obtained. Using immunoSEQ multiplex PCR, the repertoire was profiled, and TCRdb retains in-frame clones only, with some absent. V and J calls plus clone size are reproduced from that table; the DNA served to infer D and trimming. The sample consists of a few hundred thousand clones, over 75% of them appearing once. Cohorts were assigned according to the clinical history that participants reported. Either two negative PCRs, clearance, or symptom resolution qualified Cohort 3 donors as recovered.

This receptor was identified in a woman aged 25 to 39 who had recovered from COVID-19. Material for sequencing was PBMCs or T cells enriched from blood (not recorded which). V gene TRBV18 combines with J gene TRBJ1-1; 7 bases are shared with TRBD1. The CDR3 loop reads CASCQGENTEAFF. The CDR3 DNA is TGTGCCAGCTGCCAGGGGGAGAACACTGAAGCTTTCTTT.